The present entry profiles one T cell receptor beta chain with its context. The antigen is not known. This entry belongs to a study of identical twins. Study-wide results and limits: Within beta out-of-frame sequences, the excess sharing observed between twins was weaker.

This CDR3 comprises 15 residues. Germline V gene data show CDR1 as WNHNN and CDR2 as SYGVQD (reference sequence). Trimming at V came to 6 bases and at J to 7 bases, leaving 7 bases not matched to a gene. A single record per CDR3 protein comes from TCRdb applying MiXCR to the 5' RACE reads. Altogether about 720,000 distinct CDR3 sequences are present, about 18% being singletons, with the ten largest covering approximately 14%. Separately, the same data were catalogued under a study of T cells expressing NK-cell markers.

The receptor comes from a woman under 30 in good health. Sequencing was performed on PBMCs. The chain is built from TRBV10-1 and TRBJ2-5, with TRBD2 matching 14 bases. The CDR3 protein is CASSAGTSGRGTQYF. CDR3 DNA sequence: TGCGCCAGCAGCGCCGGGACTAGCGGGAGAGGGACCCAGTACTTC.